Following are 13 T cell receptor beta chains from one sample sequenced in a study of T cell responses to AZD1222 COVID-19 vaccine (dated by TCRdb to the early 2020s). What the time point label conveys for this sample: baseline before first vaccination. Preparation of the library involved the immunoSEQ multiplex PCR assay. Sourced from immuneACCESS, this table was stored by TCRdb with only in-frame sequences that have V and J called. A share of the clones is absent; for the studies checked, an unresolved V gene accounts for under half, and the remainder has no known explanation. This sample has some 74,000 clones in its table, and 80% of those were observed once. About 20% of the sample is held by the ten biggest clonotypes. The input for sequencing was peripheral blood, taken on day 0 of AZD1222 vaccination. These receptors came from an adult in good health.

The chain joins TRBV5-4 to TRBJ2-1; 7 bases line up with TRBD2. The CDR3 has 13 amino acids. Germline CDR1 SGHNT, CDR2 YYREEE (reference sequence). V trimming: 4 bases; J trimming: 5 bases; junction bases outside the gene matches: 3. DNA for the CDR3: TGTGCCAGCAGCCCCGGACTAGACAATGAGCAGTTCTTC. Its protein is CASSPGLDNEQFF.

The chain links TRBV7-2 to TRBJ2-3, with TRBD2 identical over 10 bases. Germline values: CDR1 SGHTA, CDR2 FQGNSA. CDR3 size: 16 residues. Losses at the gene ends were 3 bases for V and 3 bases for J; bases not matched to a gene: 6. DNA of the CDR3: TGTGCCAGCAGCTTTAGTGGACTAGCGGTAACAGATACGCAGTATTTT. Translation: CASSFSGLAVTDTQYF. Full variable domain (outside the CDR3, taken from reference TRBV7-2 and TRBJ2-3): GAGVSQSPSNKVTEKGKDVELRCDPISGHTALYWYRQSLGQGLEFLIYFQGNSAPDKSGLPSDRFSAERTGGSVSTLTIQRTQQEDSAVYLCASSFSGLAVTDTQYFGPGTRLTVL.

The rearrangement links TRBV3-1 (or the pseudogene TRBV3-2) to TRBJ1-1, with D tentatively TRBD1 (6 bases). Germline CDR1 reads LGHDT; CDR2 reads YNNKEL (reference sequence). The germline V and J ends were trimmed by 1 base and 5 bases, with 11 bases remaining between them. This CDR3 spans 14 amino acids. The CDR3, as DNA: TGTGCCAGCAGCCAAGTTGCTCAGGGGACTGAAGCTTTCTTT. Residues: CASSQVAQGTEAFF.

The chain recombines TRBV11-2 with TRBJ2-3; 9 bases align to TRBD2. Germline CDR1 and CDR2: SGHAT and FQNNGV. This CDR3 has 17 residues. Germline trimming cut 4 bases from V and 4 bases from J; bases unmatched to any gene: 12. For the CDR3, the DNA is TGTGCCAGCAGCTCCCTCCGGGGGCGCGGGAGGGCAGATACGCAGTATTTT. Protein sequence: CASSSLRGRGRADTQYF. Looking up the rest from reference TRBV11-2 and TRBJ2-3 gives the full variable domain: EAGVAQSPRYKIIEKRQSVAFWCNPISGHATLYWYQQILGQGPKLLIQFQNNGVVDDSQLPKDRFSAERLKGVDSTLKIQPAKLEDSAVYLCASSSLRGRGRADTQYFGPGTRLTVL.

The V and J genes are TRBV5-1 and TRBJ2-1; D tentatively reads TRBD1 or TRBD2 (7 bases each). The CDR3 covers 13 residues. Germline V gives CDR1 SGHRS, CDR2 YFSETQ. V was clipped by 5 bases and J by 5 bases, with 11 bases between them. The CDR3, as DNA: TGCGCCAGCAGTCAGGGGGGGAACAATGAGCAGTTCTTC. Protein: CASSQGGNNEQFF.

The chain employs TRBV2 and TRBJ2-2; D remains ambiguous. Per germline, CDR1 SNHLY and CDR2 FYNNEI. The CDR3 has 16 amino acids. Trimming pared 6 bases from V and 1 base from J, leaving 15 bases between. This CDR3 reads CASSPMRTGNTGELFF. The CDR3 DNA follows: TGTGCCAGCAGCCCAATGAGGACGGGGAACACCGGGGAGCTGTTTTTT.

V gene TRBV3-1 (or the pseudogene TRBV3-2) combines with J gene TRBJ1-2, with TRBD1 identical over 7 bases. The CDR3 contains 16 residues. Per the germline V gene, CDR1 is LGHDT and CDR2 is YNNKEL (reference sequence). J was trimmed by 0 bases and V by 4 bases; bases with no gene match: 8. The CDR3 loop is CASSRQGTAANYGYTF. The CDR3 nucleotides read TGTGCCAGCAGCCGTCAGGGGACAGCGGCTAACTATGGCTACACCTTC.

The chain has TRBV10-3 and TRBJ2-1, with a tentative D call TRBD2 (5 bases). The germline V gene has CDR1 ENHRY and CDR2 SYGVKD. The length of the CDR3 is 13 residues. The germline V and J ends were trimmed by 2 bases and 15 bases, with 17 bases remaining between them. The CDR3 nucleotides read TGTGCCATCAGTGAGCGGAGTCTGAGGGATCCGTTCTTC. This translates into CAISERSLRDPFF.

This sequence joins TRBV7-2 and TRBJ1-6; D not certain. V lost 1 base and J lost 0, with 7 bases in between. Germline V gene data show CDR1 as SGHTA and CDR2 as FQGNSA. This CDR3 has 16 amino acids. CDR3 sequence reads: CASSLDFSSYNSPLHF. CDR3 DNA sequence: TGTGCCAGCAGCTTAGATTTCAGCTCCTATAATTCACCCCTCCACTTT.

This rearrangement joins TRBV19 to TRBJ2-6; D gene uncertain. Germline loops: CDR1 LNHDA, CDR2 SQIVND (reference sequence). The CDR3 loop spans 15 amino acids. V dropped 3 bases and J dropped 2 bases, with 8 bases sitting between them. The chain's CDR3 is CASSMGFAGANVLTF. The DNA of the CDR3 is TGTGCCAGTAGTATGGGGTTTGCTGGGGCCAACGTCCTGACTTTC.

The chain has TRBV24-1 and TRBJ2-5; D may be TRBD2 (6 bases). Germline V gives CDR1 KGHDR, CDR2 SFDVKD. V lost 2 bases to trimming and J lost 5 bases, with 23 bases between them. CDR3 length equals 18 residues. This CDR3 reads CATSDSYGVERAAETQYF. CDR3 nucleotide sequence: TGTGCCACCAGTGATTCGTATGGCGTTGAGCGGGCAGCTGAGACCCAGTACTTC.

A few counts support this clone. This chain joins TRBV2 and TRBJ2-2; the match to TRBD1 covers 7 bases. With V trimmed by 10 bases and J by 2 bases, 13 bases remained unmatched. Germline CDR1 is SNHLY and CDR2 is FYNNEI. The CDR3 is 16 residues long. The CDR3 DNA reads TGTGCCATCACAGGGGCCAGGAGACCAAACACCGGGGAGCTGTTTTTT. As protein: CAITGARRPNTGELFF.

By share of the sample, this clone is medium-sized (0.01 to 0.1%). The chain links TRBV27 to TRBJ2-1; D remains ambiguous. The germline gives CDR1 MNHEY, CDR2 SMNVEV (reference sequence). V shed 5 bases and J shed 6 bases, with 8 bases lying between them. The CDR3 loop spans 12 amino acids. The CDR3 spells CASSRIANEQFF. The CDR3, as DNA: TGTGCCAGCAGTCGGATAGCCAATGAGCAGTTCTTC.